This T cell receptor (beta chain) was captured in a study of CDR3 diversity in severe acne. This clonotype was detected only once. From the PCR reads, TCRdb called clonotypes with MiXCR, one entry per CDR3 protein. Among over 90,000 distinct CDR3 sequences listed, approximately 47% were seen once. The CDR3 is made up of 15 amino acids. CDR1 and CDR2 (germline): SGHVS, FNYEAQ. Trimming left V 1 base short and J 1 base short, with 11 bases between. Specimen: blood. This TCR came from a male donor with acne. V is TRBV7-6 and J is TRBJ2-7; TRBD1 is a possible D gene (7 bases). CDR3 sequence: CASSLGRGQSYEQYF. CDR3 in DNA: TGTGCCAGCAGCTTAGGGAGGGGGCAATCCTACGAGCAGTACTTC.